One T cell receptor (beta chain) is described in this entry. The specificity of this receptor is unknown. Nothing much larger sits one base from this clone, and base qualities are not available. The donors were under 40 Caucasian individuals from Russia, aged roughly 6 to 90 years, who were systemically healthy. Each donor gave ten milliliters of peripheral blood, drawn into EDTA-treated Vacutainer tubes. PBMCs were isolated by Ficoll-Paque density-gradient centrifugation, with at least 6 million obtained per sample. Total RNA was extracted from PBMCs with Trizol reagent, with at least 5.5 micrograms obtained per sample. Naive CD45RAhigh/CD27high T cell percentages were measured by flow cytometry on a PBMC aliquot from every donor. These data come from a study of blood T cells in healthy people across ages (dated by TCRdb to about 2015). For the study in its entirety: Template switching captured roughly one uniquely barcoded TCR beta cDNA molecule per two T cells in model experiments. Using deep sequencing normalized with unique cDNA molecular identifiers, the study measured how TCR beta repertoire diversity changes with age. The donors were divided into four age groups: young (average around 16 years), middle-aged (approximately 41), aged (around 67) and long-lived (about 79). To avoid experimental bias, donors of different ages were randomly spread across the sequencing lanes. For two donors (one aged 18 to 29 and one aged 80 or older), the study analyzed two additional independent replicas of 1 million unique cDNA reads from the same blood draw.

Reading the germline V gene (reference sequence) gives CDR1 DFQATT and CDR2 SNEGSKA. From its cysteine to its phenylalanine, the CDR3 spans 13 amino acids. The CDR3 DNA has 39 bases and is translated from base 1. V sheds 5 bases and J sheds 0 bases, leaving 11 bases between their ends. Library method: 5' RACE. The second PCR ran for about 7 to 11 cycles and used a J-beta primer mix along with a sample-barcoded 5' primer. Each TCR beta cDNA molecule received a unique molecular identifier from a template-switch 5' adaptor carrying 12 random nucleotides. Each sample yielded at least 2.5 million CDR3-containing paired-end reads. All of the RNA was converted into first-strand cDNA using the Mint cDNA synthesis kit, with a TRBC-specific oligonucleotide serving as the primer. Following uracil-DNA glycosylase treatment, a first 18-cycle PCR with universal primers M1SS and BC2_uni_R was performed on all cDNA. From the authors' description of their analysis: For normalization, 1 million high-quality reads were randomly selected from each sample, with every read carrying a distinct molecular identifier. Reads sharing molecular identifiers were discarded rather than binned into consensus sequences. MiTCR, with a Q25 quality threshold and the strictest error-elimination algorithm, was used for CDR3 identification, clonotype clustering and error correction. A nonparametric unseen species model with Euler transformation was used to estimate a lower bound on total TCR beta diversity. TCRdb handled the public reads itself, with Q25 trimming in fastp and clone calling in MiXCR, and kept productive beta chains. Every entry covers one CDR3 protein and lists the most common genes and DNA from its rows. The authors' filters were not applied to this entry. The sample yields approximately 1,700,000 distinct CDR3 sequences; around 40% were counted once. The ten largest make up 23% of the sample.

Paper-wide results and their limitations: Observed TCR beta diversity per million T cells fell roughly linearly with age, and a significant reduction was already apparent by age roughly 40. The long-lived group showed more naive CD4+ T cells, fewer expanded clones and increased TCR diversity than the aged group, suggesting age selection. Total diversity estimates from one million sequenced T cells were considered lower bounds and underestimates. The CMV infection status of donors was not known, potentially confounding age-related changes in expanded clonotypes. A strong correlation was found between observed TCR beta diversity and the percentage of naive T cells measured by flow cytometry. Conclusive comparison of naive and antigen-experienced compartments was prevented by the profiling of bulk unsorted PBMCs.

Sequenced material: blood. Rearrangement joined TRBV20-1 to TRBJ2-7; a tentative D match to TRBD1 spans 5 bases. This TCR was recovered from a human donor in good health. The DNA reads as follows: TGCAGTGCTTATGGACAAGGCTCCTACGAGCAGTACTTC. This is translated as CSAYGQGSYEQYF.